These 18 T cell receptor beta chains share one sample of origin, sequenced in a study of T cell responses to AZD1222 COVID-19 vaccine. Assay: immunoSEQ multiplex PCR; the TCRdb copy retains only in-frame clones and omits some. In the table there are 75,000 to 100,000 clones, approximately 88% of which are singletons. The sample was peripheral blood, taken on day 0 of AZD1222 vaccination. The receptors were gathered from an adult in good health.

The CDR3 loop reads CATSDSQDRTGYTF. In DNA form, the CDR3 reads TGTGCCACCAGTGATTCCCAGGACCGGACTGGCTACACCTTC. This rearrangement joins TRBV24-1 to TRBJ1-2; D is unresolved. The CDR3 has 14 residues. Germline V gene data show CDR1 as KGHDR and CDR2 as SFDVKD. The germline V and J ends were trimmed by 2 bases and 7 bases, with 13 bases remaining between them.

The V and J genes are TRBV9 and TRBJ1-2; TRBD1 might be the D (6 bases). Germline CDR1 SGDLS, CDR2 YYNGEE. V was cut by 4 bases and J by 2 bases, with 9 bases left in between. This CDR3 spans 13 amino acids. The CDR3 DNA is TGTGCCAGCAGCTCCCAGGGGAACTATGGCTACACCTTC. Encoded protein: CASSSQGNYGYTF. Filled out from reference TRBV9 and TRBJ1-2, the complete variable domain reads DSGVTQTPKHLITATGQRVTLRCSPRSGDLSVYWYQQSLDQGLQFLIQYYNGEERAKGNILERFSAQQFPDLHSELNLSSLELGDSALYFCASSSQGNYGYTFGSGTRLTVV.

The table lists this clone with a few counts. V and J are TRBV7-8 and TRBJ2-2, with 7 bases matching TRBD1. Germline CDR1 is SGHVS and CDR2 is FQNEAQ. The CDR3 contains 15 residues. Trimming cost V 5 bases and J 3 bases; bases outside gene matches: 6. CDR3 residues: CASSLRDSHTGELFF. CDR3 nucleotide sequence: TGTGCCAGCAGCCTAAGGGACAGCCACACCGGGGAGCTGTTTTTT.

The chain recombines TRBV10-2 with TRBJ2-7, with 12 bases matching TRBD1. This CDR3 has 15 residues. Germline lookup yields CDR1 WSHSY and CDR2 SAAADI. The junction had 12 bases not matched to a gene; V was cut back by 9 bases and J by 6 bases. In DNA, the CDR3 is TGCGCCAGTAGCATCTGGGGACAGGGGGCAAGCGAGCAGTACTTC. Amino acid sequence: CASSIWGQGASEQYF.

V gene TRBV5-6 combines with J gene TRBJ1-2; D not resolved. Germline CDR1 SGHDT, CDR2 YYEEEE. V was trimmed by 1 base and J by 4 bases, leaving 23 bases between them. The CDR3 consists of 18 residues. This CDR3 reads CASSLRFQRWGYLYGYTF. CDR3 DNA sequence: TGTGCCAGCAGCTTGAGATTTCAGAGGTGGGGTTACCTCTATGGCTACACCTTC.

On this clone itself: This may stem from a read error, because a much larger clone lies one nucleotide away. The chain recombines TRBV5-5 with TRBJ2-7; D call uncertain. CDR1 and CDR2 from the germline V gene are SGHKS and YYEKEE (reference sequence). The CDR3 runs to 11 residues. V lost 2 bases to trimming and J lost 0 bases, with 0 bases between them. The CDR3 here is CASSFSYEQYF. DNA of the CDR3: TGTGCCAGCAGCTTCTCCTACGAGCAGTACTTC.

The genes are TRBV19 and TRBJ1-1; no clear D. There are 13 residues in the CDR3. Germline V gives CDR1 LNHDA, CDR2 SQIVND (reference sequence). The germline V and J ends were trimmed by 3 bases and 5 bases, with 10 bases remaining between them. CDR3 region: CASSIVRGTEAFF. For the CDR3, the DNA is TGTGCCAGTAGTATCGTTCGGGGTACTGAAGCTTTCTTT.

Only one count was recorded for this clone. The rearrangement uses TRBV18 and TRBJ1-5; 7 bases fit TRBD1. Per the germline V gene, CDR1 is KGHSH and CDR2 is LQKENI. The CDR3 covers 13 residues. J lost 4 bases, V lost 8 bases, and 5 bases had no gene match. DNA of the CDR3: TGTGCCAGCACGGGACAGAAAAATCAGCCCCAGCATTTT. It is translated as CASTGQKNQPQHF.

This chain connects TRBV27 to TRBJ2-2, with 9 bases fitting TRBD1. There are 16 residues in the CDR3. The germline CDR1 and CDR2 sequences are MNHEY and SMNVEV (reference sequence). The J segment lost 4 bases and the V segment lost 2 bases, leaving 5 bases of the junction unmatched. This chain's CDR3 is CASSLRGTGITGELFF. The CDR3 nucleotides read TGTGCCAGCAGTTTAAGGGGGACAGGGATCACCGGGGAGCTGTTTTTT.

The J gene is TRBJ2-7, the V gene TRBV5-4, with TRBD2 matching 7 bases. The CDR3 is 13 residues long. Trimming cost V 3 bases and J 6 bases; bases outside gene matches: 6. Per germline, CDR1 SGHNT and CDR2 YYREEE (reference sequence). In DNA, the CDR3 is TGTGCCAGCAGCTCGACCAGCGGGGTCGAGCAGTACTTC. This gives the protein CASSSTSGVEQYF.

The V call is TRBV7-2, the J call TRBJ1-4; TRBD1 matches 11 bases. The CDR3 is 15 amino acids. With 5 bases clipped from V and 8 bases from J, the junction kept 7 bases outside the gene matches. The germline V gene encodes CDR1 SGHTA and CDR2 FQGNSA. CDR3 region: CASSPGQGAGEKLFF. In nucleotides, the CDR3 is TGTGCCAGCAGCCCAGGACAGGGGGCAGGGGAAAAACTGTTTTTT.

The sample holds one count of this clone. The rearrangement links TRBV27 to TRBJ2-7; no clear D. V was cut by 4 bases and J by 3 bases, with 13 bases left in between. This CDR3 is 14 amino acids long. From germline, CDR1 is MNHEY and CDR2 SMNVEV (reference sequence). Here the CDR3 DNA reads TGTGCCAGCAGTTCCGCGGCCTGGAGCTACGAGCAGTACTTC. Amino acids: CASSSAAWSYEQYF.

This chain uses TRBV4-1 with TRBJ1-5; the D is unclear. CDR1 is MGHRA and CDR2 is YSYEKL in the germline V gene. The CDR3 covers 16 residues. V gave up 0 bases and J gave up 0 bases, with 9 bases separating them. In DNA form, the CDR3 reads TGCGCCAGCAGCCAAGACGGGTCTTATAGCAATCAGCCCCAGCATTTT. Protein sequence: CASSQDGSYSNQPQHF.

The V call is TRBV10-3, the J call TRBJ2-2; D might be TRBD1 (5 bases). V dropped 5 bases and J dropped 0 bases, with 13 bases sitting between them. The V gene's germline CDR1 is ENHRY and CDR2 SYGVKD. The CDR3 is made up of 16 amino acids. As DNA, the CDR3 is TGTGCCATCAGTACCCTCAGGGAAACGAACACCGGGGAGCTGTTTTTT. Amino acids: CAISTLRETNTGELFF.

The chain combines TRBV28 with TRBJ2-1; 11 bases are shared with TRBD1. The CDR3 extends over 13 amino acids. V lost 8 bases and J lost 6; bases outside the gene matches: 3. Germline assignment: CDR1 MDHEN and CDR2 SYDVKM. CDR3 sequence: CASGGQGGNEQFF. Here the CDR3 DNA reads TGTGCCAGCGGGGGACAGGGGGGCAATGAGCAGTTCTTC.

The chain links TRBV28 to TRBJ2-6; TRBD1 matches 8 bases. The CDR3 covers 17 residues. V shed 4 bases, J shed 0 bases, and the junction held 5 bases outside the gene matches. Germline V gene sequence: CDR1 MDHEN, CDR2 SYDVKM. The CDR3 DNA reads TGTGCCAGCAGTTCCGGGACAGGACTCTCTGGGGCCAACGTCCTGACTTTC. Protein: CASSSGTGLSGANVLTF. The complete variable domain, with remaining parts taken from reference TRBV28 and TRBJ2-6, reads DVKVTQSSRYLVKRTGEKVFLECVQDMDHENMFWYRQDPGLGLRLIYFSYDVKMKEKGDIPEGYSVSREKKERFSLILESASTNQTSMYLCASSSGTGLSGANVLTFGAGSRLTVL.

This clone has a handful of counts. The chain employs TRBV28 and TRBJ2-5; D is possibly TRBD2 (7 bases). Germline V gives CDR1 MDHEN, CDR2 SYDVKM. The V end was cut by 4 bases, the J end by 1 base, with 19 bases between. This CDR3 is 17 amino acids long. Written as DNA, the CDR3 is TGTGCCAGCAGTTCACCAGACTGGGAGGGGGTCCAAGAGACCCAGTACTTC. This sequence encodes CASSSPDWEGVQETQYF.

The chain carries TRBV6-5 and TRBJ1-2; D gene ambiguous. The V and J ends lost 5 bases and 4 bases respectively, with 11 bases between them. This CDR3 is built from 13 residues. CDR1 and CDR2 from the germline V gene are MNHEY and SVGAGI. CDR3 coding DNA: TGTGCCAGCAGTCTACGAGGGAGCTATGGCTACACCTTC. This gives the protein CASSLRGSYGYTF.